The clone carrying this TCR beta chain was counted between two and nine times. Its target is not known. TCRdb redid the calling of the 5' RACE reads with MiXCR, one entry per CDR3 protein. The sample lists around 45,000 distinct CDR3 sequences, under 7.5% seen once, with roughly 8.5% in the top ten. These data are taken from a study of early T cells in non-severe SARS-CoV-2 infection. With 1 base clipped from V and 6 bases from J, the junction kept 4 bases outside the gene matches. The CDR3 covers 16 residues. The study, taken as a whole, reports: Anti-spike CD8 specificities were favored by VDJdb matching, whose results missed private and CD4 specificities.

The chain combines TRBV12-3 or TRBV12-4 with TRBJ1-5; 12 nucleotides match TRBD1. The specimen sequenced was whole blood. This receptor was identified in an adult who was a healthcare worker with PCR-confirmed SARS-CoV-2 infection or an uninfected control (not recorded which). The CDR3: CASSLGLGQGAQPQHF. The CDR3 DNA reads as TGTGCCAGCAGTTTAGGGTTGGGACAGGGGGCTCAGCCCCAGCATTTT.